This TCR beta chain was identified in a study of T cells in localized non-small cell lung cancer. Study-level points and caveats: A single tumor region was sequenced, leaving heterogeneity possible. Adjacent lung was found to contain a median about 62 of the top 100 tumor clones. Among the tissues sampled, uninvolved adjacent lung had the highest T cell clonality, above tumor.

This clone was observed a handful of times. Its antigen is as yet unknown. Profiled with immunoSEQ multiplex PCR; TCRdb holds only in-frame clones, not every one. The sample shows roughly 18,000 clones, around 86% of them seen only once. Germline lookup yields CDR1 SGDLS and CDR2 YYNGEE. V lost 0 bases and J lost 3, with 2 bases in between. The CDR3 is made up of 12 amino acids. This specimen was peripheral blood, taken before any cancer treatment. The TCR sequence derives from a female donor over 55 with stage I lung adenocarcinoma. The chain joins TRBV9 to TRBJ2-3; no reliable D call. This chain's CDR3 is CASSVGTDTQYF. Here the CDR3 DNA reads TGTGCCAGCAGCGTAGGAACAGATACGCAGTATTTT.